These 25 T cell receptor beta chains were all obtained from the same sample, sequenced in a study of human T cells and chemical hapten exposure. Indicated time point: pre-sensitization, week 0. Regarding treatment: therapeutic diphenylcyclopropenone sensitization with weekly scalp DPC. Via MiXCR, TCRdb re-called the RACE reads, giving one row per CDR3 protein. Of about 89,000 distinct CDR3 sequences detected, roughly 10% appear once; the ten largest clones hold approximately 3.4%. The starting material was whole blood, obtained in connection with sensitization to the hapten diphenylcyclopropenone (DPC). All receptors derive from a woman aged 60-75 years with alopecia areata. Some clones in this sample may be carry-over from other donors' samples.

The chain carries TRBV5-5 and TRBJ2-6; a possible D gene is TRBD1 (6 bases). The CDR3 has 17 amino acids. From germline, CDR1 is SGHKS and CDR2 YYEKEE (reference sequence). Deletions cut 2 bases from V and 0 bases from J, with 12 bases between. The CDR3 nucleotides are TGTGCCAGCAGCTTTGTCGGACAGAGCTCTGGGGCCAACGTCCTGACTTTC. This encodes CASSFVGQSSGANVLTF. Using reference TRBV5-5 and TRBJ2-6 for the parts outside the CDR3, the full variable domain is DAGVTQSPTHLIKTRGQQVTLRCSPISGHKSVSWYQQVLGQGPQFIFQYYEKEERGRGNFPDRFSARQFPNYSSELNVNALLLGDSALYLCASSFVGQSSGANVLTFGAGSRLTVL.

This clonotype was recorded at least ten times. The chain couples TRBV24-1 to TRBJ2-1; 14 positions agree with TRBD2. Germline-derived CDR1 and CDR2 are KGHDR and SFDVKD. There are 19 residues in the CDR3. Trimming at V came to 6 bases and at J to 2 bases, leaving 11 bases not matched to a gene. In DNA, the CDR3 is TGTGCCACCAGTCCGAGACCCGGGACTAGCGGGGGAACCTACAATGAGCAGTTCTTC. It yields the protein CATSPRPGTSGGTYNEQFF.

The rearrangement joins TRBV20-1 to TRBJ1-1, with 7 bases fitting TRBD1. The CDR3 is 15 residues long. The junction had 13 bases not matched to a gene; V was cut back by 3 bases and J by 6 bases. CDR1 and CDR2 from the germline V gene are DFQATT and SNEGSKA (reference sequence). This CDR3 is CSARQGGIERPEAFF. In nucleotides, the CDR3 is TGCAGTGCTAGGCAGGGGGGAATTGAACGACCTGAAGCTTTCTTT.

This clonotype was found many times. The chain uses TRBV27 and TRBJ2-7; D is tentatively TRBD1 or TRBD2 (5 bases each). With 3 bases removed from V and 3 bases from J, the gap between germline ends came to 24 bases. The CDR3 runs to 18 residues. Germline CDR1 MNHEY, CDR2 SMNVEV (reference sequence). The CDR3 DNA sequence: TGTGCCAGCAGTTTTTTCGGGCGTACAGCCGGGGCCAACTACGAGCAGTACTTC. Translation: CASSFFGRTAGANYEQYF.

This clonotype has ten or more counts. The chain is built from TRBV6-5 and TRBJ1-1; 7 bases fit TRBD1. Germline V gene lookup returns CDR1 MNHEY and CDR2 SVGAGI. The ends lost 0 bases at V and 9 bases at J; junction bases unmatched: 13. This CDR3 has 16 amino acids. The CDR3 nucleotides read TGTGCCAGCAGTTACTCCGGAGGGGGCGGTTTCTATCAAGCTTTCTTT. It encodes CASSYSGGGGFYQAFF.

This clonotype was observed a few times. DNA for the CDR3: TGCAGCGTTGAAAAGGGGTGGGGCACTGAAGCTTTCTTT. Protein: CSVEKGWGTEAFF. The rearrangement uses TRBV29-1 and TRBJ1-1; possible D gene TRBD1, 5 bases. This CDR3 is built from 13 residues. V gave up 2 bases and J gave up 4 bases, with 11 bases separating them. The germline V gene encodes CDR1 SQVTM and CDR2 ANQGSEA.

This clonotype was seen a handful of times. The chain uses TRBV21-1 and TRBJ2-3; no check of the table's D call, TRBD1, against the DNA was made. TRBV21-1 is marked as a pseudogene. The CDR3 contains 19 residues. The CDR3 coding sequence is TGTGCCAGCAGCAAAAGGGGAATAGCTCTCTGCCCCCTTTTCGATACGCAGTATTTT. It is translated as CASSKRGIALCPLFDTQYF.

This sequence joins TRBV12-3 or TRBV12-4 and TRBJ1-2, with TRBD1 identical over 10 bases. The CDR3 has 16 residues. V gave up 7 bases and J gave up 2 bases; unmatched junction bases: 10. CDR3 sequence reads: CASTGDRGRLNYGYTF. CDR3 bases: TGTGCCAGCACCGGAGACAGGGGGCGGCTCAACTATGGCTACACCTTC.

The J gene is TRBJ2-7, the V gene TRBV6-2 or TRBV6-3; 8 nucleotides match TRBD1. Looked up from germline, CDR1 is MNHEY and CDR2 is SVGEGT. V shed 7 bases and J 1 base; nucleotides not matched to a gene: 12. This CDR3 has 16 amino acids. The CDR3 here is CASTRHGQGVSYEQYF. The CDR3 DNA reads as TGTGCCAGCACCAGACACGGACAGGGAGTATCCTACGAGCAGTACTTC.

CDR3 region: CASSPLETGNTEAFF. CDR3 sequence (DNA): TGTGCCAGCTCACCACTAGAGACAGGGAACACTGAAGCTTTCTTT. This chain uses TRBV18 with TRBJ1-1; tentative D call: TRBD1 (6 bases). Germline V gene sequence: CDR1 KGHSH, CDR2 LQKENI. The CDR3 has 15 residues. With 1 base removed from V and 1 base from J, the gap between germline ends came to 10 bases.

This clonotype came up many times. The chain links TRBV2 to TRBJ2-1; 7 bases are shared with TRBD1. Unmatched junction bases numbered 12, after V lost 8 bases and J lost 5 bases. This CDR3 is 15 amino acids long. CDR1 is SNHLY, CDR2 FYNNEI, per germline. CDR3 DNA sequence: TGTGCCAGCTCCTACTCCGGGACAGCGCACAATGAGCAGTTCTTC. Residues: CASSYSGTAHNEQFF.

The table lists this clonotype with a few counts. This rearrangement joins TRBV29-1 to TRBJ2-2; D is perhaps TRBD2 (5 bases). The length of the CDR3 is 12 residues. V was clipped by 7 bases and J by 3 bases, with 9 bases between them. Per germline, CDR1 SQVTM and CDR2 ANQGSEA. CDR3 nucleotides: TGCAGCGCAGGACTGTACACCGGGGAGCTGTTTTTT. Its protein is CSAGLYTGELFF.

In its sample, this clonotype was seen many times. This chain connects TRBV4-2 to TRBJ2-6, with 10 bases matching TRBD1. This CDR3 region has 19 residues. The junction had 11 bases not matched to a gene; V was cut back by 4 bases and J by 2 bases. Per germline, CDR1 LGHNA and CDR2 YNFKEQ. This CDR3 reads CASSLPAGTGEAGANVLTF. The DNA of the CDR3 is TGTGCCAGCAGCCTGCCCGCTGGGACAGGGGAGGCTGGGGCCAACGTCCTGACTTTC.

This clonotype was recorded a few times. The V call is TRBV20-1, the J call TRBJ2-3; TRBD1 matches 9 bases. The CDR3 is 16 residues long. The germline V gene encodes CDR1 DFQATT and CDR2 SNEGSKA (reference sequence). After removal of 2 bases from V and 6 bases from J, the junction contained 12 bases not matched to a gene. CDR3 loop: CSARSPGDRVYDTQYF. CDR3 in DNA: TGCAGTGCTAGAAGCCCCGGGGACAGGGTTTATGATACGCAGTATTTT.

This clonotype was counted between two and nine times. The J gene is TRBJ1-6, the V gene TRBV28; no firm D call. CDR1 MDHEN and CDR2 SYDVKM come from the germline V gene. Between the trimmed V and J ends, which lost 8 bases and 3 bases, there was a span of 11 bases. The CDR3 length is 14 residues. CDR3 sequence reads: CASLGVGYNSPLHF. As DNA, the CDR3 is TGTGCCAGCCTCGGGGTGGGCTATAATTCACCCCTCCACTTT.

This clonotype was detected many times. The chain couples TRBV2 to TRBJ2-1; D is unresolved. Per the germline V gene, CDR1 is SNHLY and CDR2 is FYNNEI. CDR3 length: 11 residues. Deletions cut 1 base from V and 10 bases from J, with 5 bases between. The CDR3 DNA sequence: TGTGCCAGCAGTGAAGAAGGAGAGCAGTTCTTC. This encodes CASSEEGEQFF.

This clonotype has at least ten counts. The chain joins TRBV5-4 to TRBJ1-2; tentatively, D is TRBD1 (5 bases). V shed 4 bases and J shed 5 bases, with 15 bases lying between them. Germline CDR1 SGHNT, CDR2 YYREEE (reference sequence). The CDR3 runs to 14 residues. The CDR3 here is CASSRPLGGYGYTF. The CDR3 region has the DNA TGTGCCAGCAGCCGCCCCCTTGGGGGGTATGGCTACACCTTC.

This clonotype was detected many times. The J gene is TRBJ2-1, the V gene TRBV9; 8 bases line up with TRBD2. The CDR3 runs to 16 residues. Germline assignment: CDR1 SGDLS and CDR2 YYNGEE. The V segment lost 3 bases and the J segment 3 bases; nucleotides outside the gene matches: 8. In nucleotides, the CDR3 is TGTGCCAGCAGCGCCCCCGGGGGGGTTCACTACAATGAGCAGTTCTTC. Encoded protein: CASSAPGGVHYNEQFF.

This clonotype was recorded many times. This chain connects TRBV5-1 to TRBJ2-7; 10 positions agree with TRBD2. CDR1 and CDR2 from the germline V gene are SGHRS and YFSETQ. CDR3 length equals 14 residues. Trimming at V came to 0 bases and at J to 4 bases, leaving 1 base not matched to a gene. CDR3 sequence (DNA): TGCGCCAGCAGCTTGGGAGCGGGGGGGTACGAGCAGTACTTC. It encodes CASSLGAGGYEQYF.

In this sample, this clonotype turned up once. The chain links TRBV20-1 to TRBJ2-1, with 11 positions matching TRBD2. This CDR3 is 16 amino acids long. With 5 bases clipped from V and 2 bases from J, the junction kept 8 bases outside the gene matches. CDR1 is DFQATT and CDR2 is SNEGSKA in the germline V gene (reference sequence). The CDR3 DNA reads as TGCAGTGCTCTCCCGGGACTAGCGGCACCCTACAATGAGCAGTTCTTC. Translated: CSALPGLAAPYNEQFF.

This clonotype was found a few times. This chain connects TRBV4-2 to TRBJ2-6; 7 positions agree with TRBD2. This CDR3 is built from 16 residues. Trimming took 3 bases from V and 1 from J; bases not matched to a gene: 3. Looked up from germline, CDR1 is LGHNA and CDR2 is YNFKEQ. The CDR3, as DNA: TGTGCCAGCAGCCATGGGGGGGTTTCTGGGGCCAACGTCCTGACTTTC. The encoded protein is CASSHGGVSGANVLTF.

The chain couples TRBV4-1 to TRBJ1-4; 8 positions match TRBD1. Germline V gene data show CDR1 as MGHRA and CDR2 as YSYEKL. Trimming at V came to 1 base and at J to 10 bases, leaving 11 bases not matched to a gene. This CDR3 region has 16 residues. The CDR3 DNA reads as TGCGCCAGCAGCCAAGCCTTTGGACAGGGTGGCTTAAAACTGTTTTTT. This encodes CASSQAFGQGGLKLFF.

The genes are TRBV29-1 and TRBJ2-4; D remains unclear. The CDR3 length is 14 residues. Germline values: CDR1 SQVTM, CDR2 ANQGSEA. Trimming left V 6 bases short and J 6 bases short, with 18 bases between. Here the CDR3 reads CSVGPYPAGNIQYF. DNA of the CDR3: TGCAGCGTCGGGCCTTACCCGGCCGGAAACATTCAGTACTTC. Looking up the rest from reference TRBV29-1 and TRBJ2-4 gives the full variable domain: SAVISQKPSRDICQRGTSLTIQCQVDSQVTMMFWYRQQPGQSLTLIATANQGSEATYESGFVIDKFPISRPNLTFSTLTVSNMSPEDSSIYLCSVGPYPAGNIQYFGAGTRLSVL.

At least ten counts were recorded for this clonotype. The rearrangement joins TRBV7-2 to TRBJ2-7, with D uncertain. V dropped 1 base and J dropped 6 bases, with 4 bases sitting between them. The CDR3 runs 11 residues. Germline CDR1 reads SGHTA; CDR2 reads FQGNSA. The CDR3 reads CASSLVREQYF. The DNA for the CDR3 is TGTGCCAGCAGCTTAGTTCGCGAGCAGTACTTC.

The table lists this clonotype with many counts. V gene TRBV11-3 combines with J gene TRBJ2-3; the match to TRBD1 covers 7 bases. Germline lookup yields CDR1 SGHNT and CDR2 YENEEA. The CDR3 runs 14 residues. The ends lost 5 bases at V and 4 bases at J; junction bases unmatched: 6. This CDR3 is CASSLRQGADTQYF. The DNA for the CDR3 is TGTGCCAGCAGCCTACGACAGGGAGCAGATACGCAGTATTTT. The full variable domain, rest sourced from reference TRBV11-3 and TRBJ2-3, is EAGVVQSPRYKIIEKKQPVAFWCNPISGHNTLYWYLQNLGQGPELLIRYENEEAVDDSQLPKDRFSAERLKGVDSTLKIQPAELGDSAVYLCASSLRQGADTQYFGPGTRLTVL.